Here is one TCR beta chain with its context. Its antigen remains unidentified. PCR employed 60 Vbeta and 13 Jbeta primers. The assay was immunoSEQ multiplex PCR, and TCRdb's table has in-frame clones only and misses some. The table records over 100,000 clones, about four fifths of them present only once. The germline CDR1 and CDR2 sequences are SNHLY and FYNNEI. V was clipped by 3 bases and J by 11 bases, with 11 bases between them. This CDR3 region has 12 residues. This record comes from a study of cytomegalovirus exposure and HLA in healthy donors. Overall study results and limits: Some segments of the V type, notably TRBV6-2 and TRBV6-3, were excluded as indistinguishable. The study carried out a later analysis of TCR beta sequences. It associated some 17,000 of them with specific HLA alleles at a false discovery rate of 0.05. TCR beta V segments were, for the most part, productive about 90% or about 30% of the time in an earlier analysis.

The TCR sequence derives from a man aged 25 to 45 in good health and CMV-seropositive. The chain couples TRBV2 to TRBJ1-5, with D possibly matching TRBD1 (5 bases). The sample consisted of PBMCs. The CDR3 here is CASSDEKGSQHF. CDR3 sequence (DNA): TGTGCCAGCAGTGACGAGAAGGGGTCCCAGCATTTT.